This T cell receptor beta chain was observed in a study of T cell responses to AZD1222 COVID-19 vaccine. Study results and limitations: Recipients of two AZD1222 doses showed rising Spike-specific TCR breadth and depth. The donor group comprised mostly white British people and more females; the analysis possibly underestimated clonal diversity.

With respect to this clone: Its specificity is unknown.

Assay used: immunoSEQ multiplex PCR; TCRdb lists only in-frame clones, some missing. The sample lists 140,000 to 150,000 clones; around 90% were seen once. Sequences were derived from peripheral blood, sampled 28 days after the second dose of the MenACWY control vaccine. This clonotype was sampled from an adult who received the MenACWY meningococcal vaccine as a control.

The CDR3 region has the DNA TGTGCCAGCAGCCAGCAGACAGTCTATTATGGCTACACCTTC. It yields the protein CASSQQTVYYGYTF. V is TRBV3-1 (or the pseudogene TRBV3-2) and J is TRBJ1-2, with a possible D match to TRBD1 (5 bases). The germline V gene has CDR1 LGHDT and CDR2 YNNKEL (reference sequence). Trimming pared 3 bases from V and 5 bases from J, leaving 13 bases between. The CDR3 runs 14 residues.